Presented here are 5 T cell receptor beta chains from one specimen sequenced in a study of cytomegalovirus exposure and HLA in healthy donors (dated by TCRdb to about 2017). Library prep was done by the immunoSEQ multiplex PCR assay. TCRdb retrieved this table from immuneACCESS and kept in-frame rearrangements only. Not all clones are present; in checked studies, unresolved V genes account for under half, and no reason is known for the remainder. The sample has about 60,000 clones on record, roughly 93% of them singletons. The ten largest clones take up around 5.8% of the sample. Material: PBMCs. Receptors originate from a woman aged 18-30 years in good health and CMV-seronegative.

The genes are TRBV19 and TRBJ2-3; D might be TRBD2 (6 bases). The CDR3 runs to 13 residues. Germline CDR1 reads LNHDA; CDR2 reads SQIVND (reference sequence). The germline V and J ends were trimmed by 7 bases and 2 bases, with 10 bases remaining between them. The CDR3, as DNA: TGTGCCAGTACGGCGGGGTTCACAGATACGCAGTATTTT. Its translation is CASTAGFTDTQYF.

This rearrangement joins TRBV9 to TRBJ1-2; TRBD1 agrees at 9 bases. The J segment lost 6 bases and the V segment lost 4 bases, leaving 4 bases of the junction unmatched. Looked up from germline, CDR1 is SGDLS and CDR2 is YYNGEE. The CDR3 has 13 amino acids. The CDR3 DNA is TGTGCCAGCAGCCGGACAGGGGTAGATGGCTACACCTTC. Translation gives CASSRTGVDGYTF.

V is TRBV7-2 and J is TRBJ2-5; the match to TRBD1 covers 11 bases. The CDR3 is 15 amino acids. After removal of 6 bases from V and 3 bases from J, the junction contained 6 bases not matched to a gene. Germline V CDR1 and CDR2: SGHTA, FQGNSA. The CDR3 DNA is TGTGCCAGCAGGTGGGACAGGGGGGAAGAAGAGACCCAGTACTTC. It is translated as CASRWDRGEEETQYF. Filled out from reference TRBV7-2 and TRBJ2-5, the complete variable domain reads GAGVSQSPSNKVTEKGKDVELRCDPISGHTALYWYRQSLGQGLEFLIYFQGNSAPDKSGLPSDRFSAERTGGSVSTLTIQRTQQEDSAVYLCASRWDRGEEETQYFGPGTRLLVL.

A few counts support this clone. The V and J genes are TRBV19 and TRBJ2-3; 8 nucleotides match TRBD1. This CDR3 spans 16 amino acids. Germline trimming cut 6 bases from V and 6 bases from J; bases unmatched to any gene: 14. Germline CDR1 is LNHDA and CDR2 is SQIVND (reference sequence). In DNA form, the CDR3 reads TGTGCCAGTAGCAGAATCGGACAGGGCGGGGCCGATACGCAGTATTTT. Protein: CASSRIGQGGADTQYF.

The J gene is TRBJ1-1, the V gene TRBV14; the D gene is possibly TRBD1 (5 bases). The V and J ends lost 5 bases and 3 bases respectively, with 13 bases between them. CDR1 and CDR2 from the germline V gene are SGHDN and FVKESK. This CDR3 contains 14 residues. The chain's CDR3 is CASSARQTYTEAFF. CDR3 in DNA: TGTGCCAGCAGCGCTCGACAGACTTACACTGAAGCTTTCTTT.